This T cell receptor (beta chain) stems from a study of molecular identifiers for immune sequencing clone quantification. A remark on this clonotype: A much larger clone differs from this one at a single base, so this may be a read error.

The ends were cut back, 2 bases at V and 9 bases at J, with 5 bases in the middle. The CDR3 covers 11 residues. Germline V gene sequence: CDR1 SGHAT, CDR2 FQNNGV. TCRdb re-called the PCR reads with MiXCR, one entry per CDR3 protein. The sample lists about 640,000 distinct CDR3 sequences, 20% seen once, with roughly 0.9% in the top ten. Sequenced sample: naive CD8+ T cells from blood, with Jurkat cell RNA spiked in. The subset was: FACS-sorted CD8+CD4-CCR7+CD45RA+ naive T cells. This clonotype was obtained from a human donor in good health. Some libraries in this study had Jurkat cell RNA spiked in. V usage is TRBV11-2 and J usage is TRBJ2-1; D not resolved. The DNA for the CDR3 is TGTGCCAGCAGCTTACATTCTGAGCAGTTCTTC. It specifies CASSLHSEQFF.